Following are 18 T cell receptor beta chains from one sample sequenced in a study of blood T cell repertoires in COVID-19. Produced via immunoSEQ multiplex PCR; TCRdb's table is partial and in-frame only. Of 200,000 to 300,000 clones in the sample, approximately 89% were seen once. The sequencing sample was made of PBMCs or T cells enriched from blood (not recorded which). Receptors originate from a woman aged 18 to 35 who had recovered from COVID-19.

The rearrangement uses TRBV7-6 and TRBJ1-5; 10 positions match TRBD1. The V gene end was trimmed by 3 bases and the J gene end by 4 bases; junction bases not matched to a gene: 18. The CDR3 length is 20 residues. The V gene's germline CDR1 is SGHVS and CDR2 FNYEAQ. The CDR3 DNA is TGTGCCAGCAGCTTTCTTGCGCTTGCACCGGGACAGGGGTCAAATCAGCCCCAGCATTTT. It codes for CASSFLALAPGQGSNQPQHF.

J is TRBJ1-2 and V is TRBV7-9, with 10 positions matching TRBD1. The ends lost 5 bases at V and 8 bases at J; junction bases unmatched: 11. From germline, CDR1 is SEHNR and CDR2 FQNEAQ (reference sequence). The CDR3 is 15 residues long. CDR3 nucleotides: TGTGCCAGCAGCCGTCCCGGGACAGGGGAAGAAGGCTACACCTTC. The encoded protein is CASSRPGTGEEGYTF.

The gene calls are TRBV4-1 and TRBJ1-2, with a tentative D call TRBD1 (6 bases). The germline V gene encodes CDR1 MGHRA and CDR2 YSYEKL. The V and J ends lost 5 bases and 0 bases respectively, with 13 bases between them. The CDR3 runs 15 residues. The CDR3 DNA is TGCGCCAGCAGCGCTGACAGGCCCACTAACTATGGCTACACCTTC. This encodes CASSADRPTNYGYTF.

The chain links TRBV4-1 to TRBJ2-7; 9 bases agree with TRBD2. This CDR3 comprises 16 residues. Germline trimming cut 1 base from V and 1 base from J; bases unmatched to any gene: 5. Per germline, CDR1 MGHRA and CDR2 YSYEKL. The chain's CDR3 is CASSQGRLAESYEQYF. The CDR3 coding sequence is TGCGCCAGCAGCCAAGGAAGACTAGCGGAATCCTACGAGCAGTACTTC.

V and J are TRBV3-1 (or the pseudogene TRBV3-2) and TRBJ1-4; D unresolved. The CDR3 loop spans 14 amino acids. The germline CDR1 and CDR2 sequences are LGHDT and YNNKEL (reference sequence). V lost 4 bases, J lost 0 bases, and 6 bases lay in between. CDR3 sequence (DNA): TGTGCCAGCAGCCGAACAGCAACTAATGAAAAACTGTTTTTT. Its translation is CASSRTATNEKLFF.

The V gene is TRBV7-2, the J gene TRBJ2-3; 11 nucleotides match TRBD2. V was clipped by 5 bases and J by 10 bases; unmatched bases: 14. The CDR3 sequence is 16 residues long. Germline assignment: CDR1 SGHTA and CDR2 FQGNSA. CDR3 sequence: CASSLERTSGFHPQYF. The CDR3 DNA follows: TGTGCCAGCAGCCTAGAAAGGACTAGCGGGTTTCATCCGCAGTATTTT.

The chain couples TRBV6-5 to TRBJ2-5; TRBD1 is a possible D gene (5 bases). This CDR3 is 13 amino acids long. Germline lookup yields CDR1 MNHEY and CDR2 SVGAGI. Trimming removed 3 bases from V and 2 bases from J, with 7 bases in between. CDR3 sequence: CASSYAGQETQYF. The CDR3 DNA is TGTGCCAGCAGTTATGCAGGGCAAGAGACCCAGTACTTC.

The chain uses TRBV30 and TRBJ1-1; perhaps TRBD1 as D (6 bases). CDR3 size: 13 residues. Between the trimmed V and J ends, which lost 5 bases and 1 base, there was a span of 11 bases. Germline loops: CDR1 GTSNPN, CDR2 SVGIG (reference sequence). The CDR3 region is CAWSGTQNTEAFF. CDR3 in DNA: TGTGCCTGGTCCGGGACACAGAACACTGAAGCTTTCTTT.

V is TRBV5-1 and J is TRBJ2-6, with 8 bases aligning to TRBD1. The CDR3 spans 17 residues. V dropped 0 bases and J dropped 1; count of bases not matched to a gene: 3. Germline CDR1 and CDR2: SGHRS and YFSETQ. This CDR3 is CASSLGTGLSGANVLTF. For the CDR3, the DNA is TGCGCCAGCAGCTTGGGGACAGGGTTGTCTGGGGCCAACGTCCTGACTTTC.

The V gene is TRBV6-5, the J gene TRBJ2-6; no firm D call. Trimming left V 5 bases short and J 2 bases short, with 7 bases between. The germline gives CDR1 MNHEY, CDR2 SVGAGI. This CDR3 comprises 14 residues. CDR3 protein: CASSPSPGANVLTF. The CDR3 nucleotides read TGTGCCAGCAGTCCGTCTCCTGGGGCCAACGTCCTGACTTTC.

The CDR3 region has the DNA TGTGCCAGCAGCCAACCCGATGCCGTGACTAGCGGGGGGGCCAATGAGCAGTTCTTC. This sequence encodes CASSQPDAVTSGGANEQFF. The chain carries TRBV3-1 (or the pseudogene TRBV3-2) and TRBJ2-1, with 14 bases fitting TRBD2. V was pared by 2 bases and J by 6 bases, with 12 bases of the junction left unmatched. Germline V gene lookup returns CDR1 LGHDT and CDR2 YNNKEL (reference sequence). There are 19 residues in the CDR3.

The CDR3 nucleotides are TGTGCCAGTAGTCCCTACAGGAGGGTAACAGATACGCAGTATTTT. Its translation is CASSPYRRVTDTQYF. This sequence joins TRBV19 and TRBJ2-3, with a weak D call TRBD2 (6 bases). CDR1 is LNHDA and CDR2 is SQIVND in the germline V gene (reference sequence). Trimming left V 5 bases short and J 3 bases short, with 15 bases between. This CDR3 contains 15 residues.

The V and J genes are TRBV19 and TRBJ1-6, with a tentative D call TRBD1 (5 bases). The V end lost 4 bases, the J end lost 7 bases, and 17 bases lay between the germline ends. The CDR3 contains 16 residues. CDR1 LNHDA and CDR2 SQIVND come from the germline V gene (reference sequence). For the CDR3, the DNA is TGTGCCAGTAGTACCCAGGGAACGTCGTACAATTCACCCCTCCACTTT. Translating gives CASSTQGTSYNSPLHF.

This chain connects TRBV5-1 to TRBJ1-2; TRBD1 agrees at 9 bases. The CDR3 runs to 15 residues. CDR1 and CDR2 from the germline V gene are SGHRS and YFSETQ. After removal of 1 base from V and 2 bases from J, the junction contained 3 bases not matched to a gene. CDR3 amino acids: CASSLRTGENYGYTF. CDR3 nucleotide sequence: TGCGCCAGCAGCTTGCGGACAGGGGAGAACTATGGCTACACCTTC.

This clone came up once. The gene calls are TRBV29-1 and TRBJ2-3, with TRBD2 matching 15 bases. Germline V gives CDR1 SQVTM, CDR2 ANQGSEA. The V segment lost 6 bases and the J segment 1 base; nucleotides outside the gene matches: 8. This CDR3 contains 17 residues. CDR3 DNA: TGCAGCGTCCGAGGACTAGCGGGAGGGCCGGGCACAGATACGCAGTATTTT. This gives the protein CSVRGLAGGPGTDTQYF.

This clone is a singleton in its sample. The chain employs TRBV18 and TRBJ2-3; 9 nucleotides line up with TRBD2. The CDR3 totals 15 residues. Germline V CDR1 and CDR2: KGHSH, LQKENI. Trimming removed 0 bases from V and 3 bases from J; junction bases left unmatched: 1. CDR3 protein: CASSPPGLATDTQYF. CDR3 bases: TGTGCCAGCTCACCACCGGGACTAGCAACAGATACGCAGTATTTT.

V gene TRBV19 combines with J gene TRBJ1-1; no reliable D call. The CDR3 runs to 13 residues. The germline V gene has CDR1 LNHDA and CDR2 SQIVND (reference sequence). Between the trimmed V and J ends, which lost 7 bases and 0 bases, there was a span of 9 bases. This chain's CDR3 is CASTAGMNTEAFF. The CDR3, as DNA: TGTGCCAGTACGGCGGGGATGAACACTGAAGCTTTCTTT.

The chain has TRBV24-1 and TRBJ2-3, with 8 bases lining up with TRBD2. Germline V gene data show CDR1 as KGHDR and CDR2 as SFDVKD. V gave up 4 bases and J gave up 2 bases; unmatched junction bases: 10. CDR3 size: 17 residues. DNA for the CDR3: TGTGCCACCAGTGACCCGGAAACAGCGGGAGACACAGATACGCAGTATTTT. Its protein product is CATSDPETAGDTDTQYF.